The entry below gives a single TCR beta chain sequence along with its context. This sample stems from a study of STAT5B mutations in CD4+ large granular lymphocyte leukemia. The length of the CDR3 is 16 residues. Trimming cost V 4 bases and J 7 bases, with 19 bases left between them. The germline V gene encodes CDR1 MNHEY and CDR2 SVGAGI. TCRdb's copy holds only in-frame clones and misses some; the assay was immunoSEQ multiplex PCR. Of under 35,000 clones in the sample, approximately 80% were seen once. The chain joins TRBV6-5 to TRBJ2-2; weak D call: TRBD2 (6 bases). The source is a human donor in good health. The sample was CD4+ T cells from blood buffy coats. CDR3 protein: CASSSDGWRGNGELFF. As DNA, the CDR3 is TGTGCCAGCAGTTCCGACGGTTGGCGGGGAAACGGGGAGCTGTTTTTT.